The 10 T cell receptor beta chains listed next were all sequenced from one sample in a study of T cell clonality in common variable immunodeficiency. Libraries were prepared by immunoSEQ multiplex PCR; TCRdb keeps only in-frame clonotypes and omits some of them. The data show tens of thousands of clones, with none appearing a single time. The source material was peripheral blood mononuclear cells. Receptors originate from a person aged 18 to 75 in good health.

This clone was picked up many times. CDR3 residues: CASSLGGGKETQYF. The CDR3 bases that were read are TGCGCCAGCAGCTTGGGAGGGGGAAAGGAGACC. The chain couples TRBV5-1 to TRBJ2-5, with D perhaps TRBD1 (6 bases). The read ends 3 residues before the CDR3 terminus; that terminus is restored from the germline J gene. Between the trimmed V and J ends, which lost 0 bases and 5 bases, there was a span of 11 bases. The CDR3 is 14 residues long. The germline gives CDR1 SGHRS, CDR2 YFSETQ.

For this clone: The observed sequence ends 3 residues before the CDR3 terminus, with the missing tail filled in from the germline J gene. The V call is TRBV5-6, the J call TRBJ1-1, with 10 bases identical to TRBD1. V was pared by 1 base and J by 5 bases, with 5 bases of the junction left unmatched. In germline, CDR1 is SGHDT, CDR2 YYEEEE. This CDR3 contains 15 residues. The CDR3 bases that were read are TGTGCCAGCAGCTTGTATGCGGGACAGGGGACTGAA. This encodes CASSLYAGQGTE. The full CDR3 reads CASSLYAGQGTEAFF.

This clone has at least ten counts. CDR3 bases read: TGTGCCAGTACCCGCCCCCTTGGGCAGGAGAACACCGGGGAG. Residues: CASTRPLGQENTGE. The whole CDR3 protein reads CASTRPLGQENTGELFF. This chain links TRBV19 with TRBJ2-2, with D uncertain. The CDR3 is cut off 3 residues early in the read; its end comes from the germline J gene. The V end was cut by 7 bases, the J end by 1 base, with 19 bases between. Germline V gene lookup returns CDR1 LNHDA and CDR2 SQIVND (reference sequence). There are 17 residues in the CDR3.

This clone was seen ten or more times. CDR3 DNA, as far as it was read: TGTGCCTGGAGCCGCAGGGTAGTTGTAGATACG. This gives the protein CAWSRRVVVDT. The complete CDR3 sequence is CAWSRRVVVDTQYF. The chain uses TRBV30 and TRBJ2-3; TRBD1 might be the D (5 bases). The read ends 3 residues shy of where the CDR3 ends; the end is completed using the germline J gene. CDR1 and CDR2 (germline): GTSNPN, SVGIG (reference sequence). CDR3 length equals 14 residues. The V end lost 3 bases, the J end lost 5 bases, and 15 bases lay between the germline ends.

This clone was counted ten times or more. The read finishes 3 residues shy of the CDR3 end, and the germline J gene is used to complete it. This chain uses TRBV7-2 with TRBJ2-1; 8 bases are a match to TRBD2. CDR3 size: 15 residues. V lost 0 bases and J lost 9; bases outside the gene matches: 7. Germline CDR1 SGHTA, CDR2 FQGNSA. Incomplete CDR3 DNA: TGTGCCAGCAGCTTAGCCCTTGGACTAGCCAGTGAG. Its protein product is CASSLALGLASE. The whole CDR3 protein reads CASSLALGLASEQFF.

This clone was counted ten times or more. The DNA ends 3 residues before the CDR3 does, and the rest of the CDR3 is filled in from the germline J gene. The chain employs TRBV30 and TRBJ2-3; 7 nucleotides line up with TRBD1. Germline trimming cut 2 bases from V and 1 base from J; bases unmatched to any gene: 3. This CDR3 is built from 14 residues. CDR1 GTSNPN and CDR2 SVGIG come from the germline V gene (reference sequence). CDR3 bases read: TGTGCCTGGAGTTTAACAGGGGGCACAGATACG. This translates into CAWSLTGGTDT. The entire CDR3 is CAWSLTGGTDTQYF.

This clone was counted at least ten times. The read comes to an end 3 residues before the CDR3 does, leaving the germline J gene to fill in the end. This chain connects TRBV5-1 to TRBJ2-3; 7 bases are shared with TRBD2. Germline values: CDR1 SGHRS, CDR2 YFSETQ. The junction had 4 bases not matched to a gene; V was cut back by 5 bases and J by 1 base. The length of the CDR3 is 14 residues. The CDR3 DNA, read in part, is TGCGCCAGCAGGCGGGAGAGGGGCACAGATACG. Its protein is CASRRERGTDT. The CDR3 reads in full as CASRRERGTDTQYF.

This clone has ten or more counts. The read ends 3 residues shy of where the CDR3 ends; the end is completed using the germline J gene. The chain links TRBV29-1 to TRBJ1-2; no clear D gene. V lost 3 bases and J lost 4, with 12 bases in between. CDR3 size: 13 residues. Looked up from germline, CDR1 is SQVTM and CDR2 is ANQGSEA. The sequenced part of the CDR3 DNA is TGCAGCGTTGACGTGGAAAAGGGCTATGGC. It translates to CSVDVEKGYG. The whole CDR3 is CSVDVEKGYGYTF.

At least ten counts were recorded for this clone. CDR3 DNA (partial): TGTGCCATCAGTGAAACGGGTGGGACAGGGGGCTACGAG. Amino acids: CAISETGGTGGYE. The complete CDR3 sequence is CAISETGGTGGYEQYF. The chain employs TRBV10-3 and TRBJ2-7, with TRBD1 matching over 11 bases. The observed sequence ends 3 residues before the CDR3 terminus, with the missing tail filled in from the germline J gene. The length of the CDR3 is 16 residues. CDR1 is ENHRY and CDR2 is SYGVKD in the germline V gene. Germline trimming cut 3 bases from V and 3 bases from J; bases unmatched to any gene: 7.

This clone occurred many times. From the germline J gene comes the end of the CDR3, since the read stops 3 residues before it. The genes are TRBV5-6 and TRBJ1-5; D remains unclear. There are 14 residues in the CDR3. Trimming took off 2 bases at V and 6 bases at J, with 12 bases between the two ends. Germline values: CDR1 SGHDT, CDR2 YYEEEE. CDR3 amino acids: CASSFFSQVQPQHF. CDR3 DNA, as far as it was read: TGTGCCAGCAGCTTCTTTTCTCAGGTTCAGCCC.